This T cell receptor beta chain was identified in a study of molecular identifiers for immune sequencing clone quantification. This clonotype appeared many times. TCRdb re-analysed the PCR reads in MiXCR, keeping a single row per CDR3 protein. The top ten clones hold about 0.79% of a sample with some 320,000 distinct CDR3 sequences, roughly 23% of them seen once. Sorting recovered naive CD8 T cells on a CD8+CD4-CCR7+CD45RA+ profile. Germline V gene sequence: CDR1 MDHEN, CDR2 SYDVKM. The CDR3 sequence is 16 residues long. Trimming cost V 7 bases and J 0 bases, with 16 bases left between them. The sequence was obtained from a human donor in good health. Some libraries in this study had Jurkat cell RNA spiked in. The V call is TRBV28, the J call TRBJ1-5; tentatively, D is TRBD1 (5 bases). The specimen sequenced was naive CD8+ T cells from blood, with Jurkat cell RNA spiked in. Noted subset: FACS-sorted CD8+CD4-CCR7+CD45RA+ naive T cells. CDR3 DNA: TGTGCCAGCACCCTGGGTCCAGGGAATAGCAATCAGCCCCAGCATTTT. Its translation is CASTLGPGNSNQPQHF.